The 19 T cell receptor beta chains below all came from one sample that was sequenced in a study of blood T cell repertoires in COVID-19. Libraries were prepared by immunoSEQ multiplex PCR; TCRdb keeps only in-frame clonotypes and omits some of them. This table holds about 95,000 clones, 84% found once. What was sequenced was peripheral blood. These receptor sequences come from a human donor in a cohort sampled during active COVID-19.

The CDR3 region is CASSLTGSGGGHEQYF. In DNA form, the CDR3 reads TGTGCCAGCAGCTTAACTGGTAGCGGGGGCGGGCACGAGCAGTACTTC. The chain joins TRBV7-2 to TRBJ2-7; 9 bases fit TRBD2. The V and J ends lost 2 bases and 5 bases, in that order; junction bases with no gene match: 10. The CDR3 totals 16 residues. Germline CDR1 and CDR2: SGHTA and FQGNSA.

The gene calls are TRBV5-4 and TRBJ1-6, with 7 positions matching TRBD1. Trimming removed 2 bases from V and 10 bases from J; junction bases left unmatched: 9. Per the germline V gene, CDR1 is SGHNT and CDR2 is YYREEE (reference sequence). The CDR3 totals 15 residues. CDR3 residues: CASSFRQGGNSPLHF. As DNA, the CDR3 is TGTGCCAGCAGCTTCCGACAGGGTGGAAACTCACCCCTCCACTTT.

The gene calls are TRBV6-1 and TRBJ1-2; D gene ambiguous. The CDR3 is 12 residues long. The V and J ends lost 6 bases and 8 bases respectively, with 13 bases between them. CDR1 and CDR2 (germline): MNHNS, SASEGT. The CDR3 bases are TGTGCCAGCAGCCCCGAGAGCACCGGCTACACCTTC. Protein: CASSPESTGYTF.

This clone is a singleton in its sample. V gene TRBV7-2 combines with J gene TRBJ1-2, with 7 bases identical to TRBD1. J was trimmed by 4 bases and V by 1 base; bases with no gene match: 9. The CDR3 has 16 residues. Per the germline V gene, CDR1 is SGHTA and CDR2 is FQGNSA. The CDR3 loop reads CASSLGTGVPSYGYTF. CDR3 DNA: TGTGCCAGCAGCTTAGGTACAGGGGTACCTAGCTATGGCTACACCTTC.

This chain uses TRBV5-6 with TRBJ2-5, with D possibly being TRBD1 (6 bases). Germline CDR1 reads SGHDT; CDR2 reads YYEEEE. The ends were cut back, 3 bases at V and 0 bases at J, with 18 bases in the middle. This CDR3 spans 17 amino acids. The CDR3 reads CASSSEGTGPYQETQYF. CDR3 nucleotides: TGTGCCAGCAGCTCCGAAGGCACAGGGCCGTACCAAGAGACCCAGTACTTC.

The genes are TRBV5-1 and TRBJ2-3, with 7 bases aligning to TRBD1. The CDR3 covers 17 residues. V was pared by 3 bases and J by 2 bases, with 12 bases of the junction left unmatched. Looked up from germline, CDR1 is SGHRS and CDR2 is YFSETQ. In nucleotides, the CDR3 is TGCGCCAGCAGCTCGCTTGGGACAGCCTCGGACACAGATACGCAGTATTTT. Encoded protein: CASSSLGTASDTDTQYF.

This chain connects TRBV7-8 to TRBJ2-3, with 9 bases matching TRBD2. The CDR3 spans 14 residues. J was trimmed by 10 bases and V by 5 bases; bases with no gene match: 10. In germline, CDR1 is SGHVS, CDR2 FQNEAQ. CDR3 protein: CASSLLAGQNSQYF. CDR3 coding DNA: TGTGCCAGCAGCCTCCTAGCGGGGCAGAATTCGCAGTATTTT.

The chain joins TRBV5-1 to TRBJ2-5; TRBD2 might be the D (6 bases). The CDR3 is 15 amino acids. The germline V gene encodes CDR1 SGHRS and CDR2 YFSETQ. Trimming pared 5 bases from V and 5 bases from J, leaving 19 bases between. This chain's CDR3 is CASRRPAGAGETQYF. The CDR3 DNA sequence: TGCGCCAGCAGGAGGCCAGCCGGGGCGGGGGAGACCCAGTACTTC. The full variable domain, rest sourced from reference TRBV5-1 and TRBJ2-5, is KAGVTQTPRYLIKTRGQQVTLSCSPISGHRSVSWYQQTPGQGLQFLFEYFSETQRNKGNFPGRFSGRQFSNSRSEMNVSTLELGDSALYLCASRRPAGAGETQYFGPGTRLLVL.

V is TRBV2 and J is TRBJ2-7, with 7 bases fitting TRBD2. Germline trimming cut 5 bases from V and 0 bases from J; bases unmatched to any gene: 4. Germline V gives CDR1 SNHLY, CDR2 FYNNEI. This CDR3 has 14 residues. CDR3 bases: TGTGCCAGCAGTAAGGAGCGGGGCTCCTACGAGCAGTACTTC. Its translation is CASSKERGSYEQYF.

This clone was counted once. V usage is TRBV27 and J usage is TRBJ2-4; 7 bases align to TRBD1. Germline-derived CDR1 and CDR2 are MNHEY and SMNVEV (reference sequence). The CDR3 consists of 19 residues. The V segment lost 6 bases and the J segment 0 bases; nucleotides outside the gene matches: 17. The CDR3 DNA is TGTGCCAGCAGGCCAAGCCCCGGGACAGAAAGACTAGCCAAAAACATTCAGTACTTC. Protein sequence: CASRPSPGTERLAKNIQYF.

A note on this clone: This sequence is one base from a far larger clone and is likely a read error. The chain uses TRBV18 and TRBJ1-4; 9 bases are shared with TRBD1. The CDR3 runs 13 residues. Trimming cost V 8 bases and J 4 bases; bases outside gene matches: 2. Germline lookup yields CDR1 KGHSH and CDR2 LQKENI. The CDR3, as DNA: TGTGCCAGCGCGGGACAGGGTAATGAAAAACTGTTTTTT. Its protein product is CASAGQGNEKLFF. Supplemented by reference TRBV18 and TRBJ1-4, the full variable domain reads NAGVMQNPRHLVRRRGQEARLRCSPMKGHSHVYWYRQLPEEGLKFMVYLQKENIIDESGMPKERFSAEFPKEGPSILRIQQVVRGDSAAYFCASAGQGNEKLFFGSGTQLSVL.

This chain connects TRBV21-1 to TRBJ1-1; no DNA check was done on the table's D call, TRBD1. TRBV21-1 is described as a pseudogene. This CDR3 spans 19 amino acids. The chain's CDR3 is CASSKNWTVVLGVNTEAFF. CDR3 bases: TGTGCCAGCAGCAAAAATTGGACAGTGGTCTTGGGGGTGAACACTGAAGCTTTCTTT.

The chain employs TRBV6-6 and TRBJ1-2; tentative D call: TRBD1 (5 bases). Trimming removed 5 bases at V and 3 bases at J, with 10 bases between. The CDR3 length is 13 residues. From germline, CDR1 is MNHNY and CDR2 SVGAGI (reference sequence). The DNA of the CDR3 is TGTGCCAGCAGTACCCCCAGGGACTATGGCTACACCTTC. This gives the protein CASSTPRDYGYTF.

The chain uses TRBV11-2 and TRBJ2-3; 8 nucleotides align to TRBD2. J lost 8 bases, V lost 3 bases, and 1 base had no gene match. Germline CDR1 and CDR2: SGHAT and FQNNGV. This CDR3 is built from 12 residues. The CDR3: CASSFSGVTQYF. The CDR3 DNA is TGTGCCAGCAGCTTTAGCGGGGTTACGCAGTATTTT.

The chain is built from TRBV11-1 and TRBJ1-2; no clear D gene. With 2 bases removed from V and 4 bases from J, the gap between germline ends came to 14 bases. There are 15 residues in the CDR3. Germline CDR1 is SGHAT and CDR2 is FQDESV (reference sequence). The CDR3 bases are TGTGCCAGCAGCTTAAACCAGGACTTAATCTATGGCTACACCTTC. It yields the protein CASSLNQDLIYGYTF.

The CDR3 region is CSVALAGGLVDTQYF. In nucleotides, the CDR3 is TGCAGCGTTGCCTTAGCGGGGGGGCTGGTAGATACGCAGTATTTT. The V gene is TRBV29-1, the J gene TRBJ2-3; 11 bases map to TRBD2. After removal of 4 bases from V and 5 bases from J, the junction contained 8 bases not matched to a gene. Germline V CDR1 and CDR2: SQVTM, ANQGSEA. This CDR3 region has 15 residues.

The CDR3 DNA sequence: TGTGCCAGCAGCGCATACGTACTGGCCAACGTCCTGACTTTC. Its translation: CASSAYVLANVLTF. The gene calls are TRBV9 and TRBJ2-6; D gene uncertain. The CDR3 sequence is 14 residues long. Germline CDR1 is SGDLS and CDR2 is YYNGEE. The ends were cut back, 3 bases at V and 6 bases at J, with 10 bases in the middle. Based on the CDR3 plus reference TRBV9 and TRBJ2-6, the full variable domain is DSGVTQTPKHLITATGQRVTLRCSPRSGDLSVYWYQQSLDQGLQFLIQYYNGEERAKGNILERFSAQQFPDLHSELNLSSLELGDSALYFCASSAYVLANVLTFGAGSRLTVL.

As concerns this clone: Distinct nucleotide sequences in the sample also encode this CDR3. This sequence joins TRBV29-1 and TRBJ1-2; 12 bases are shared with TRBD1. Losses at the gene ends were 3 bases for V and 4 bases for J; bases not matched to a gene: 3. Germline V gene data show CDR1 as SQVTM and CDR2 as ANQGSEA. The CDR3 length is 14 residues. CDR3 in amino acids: CSVEGTGGGYGYTF. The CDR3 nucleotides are TGCAGCGTTGAGGGGACAGGGGGCGGCTATGGCTACACCTTC.

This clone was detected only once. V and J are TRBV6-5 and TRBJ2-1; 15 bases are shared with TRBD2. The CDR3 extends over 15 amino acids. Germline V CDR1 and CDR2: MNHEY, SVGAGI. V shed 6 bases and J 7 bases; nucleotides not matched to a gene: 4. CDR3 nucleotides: TGTGCCAGCAGGGGACTAGCGGGGGGTCGTAATGAGCAGTTCTTC. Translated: CASRGLAGGRNEQFF.